This T cell receptor beta chain was observed in a study of technical replicates of blood from several donors. Some clones are missing from TCRdb's copy, which holds only in-frame ones; the method was immunoSEQ multiplex PCR. The sample lists under 85,000 clones; under 98% were seen once. This clonotype was obtained from a human donor in good health. What was sequenced was T cells isolated from PBMCs.

The CDR3 region is CASSRDRAGGYTF. CDR3 DNA sequence: TGTGCCAGCAGCCGCGACAGGGCGGGTGGCTACACCTTC. V is TRBV5-4 and J is TRBJ1-2, with TRBD1 matching 7 bases. This CDR3 contains 13 residues. With V trimmed by 4 bases and J by 7 bases, 7 bases remained unmatched. Germline CDR1 and CDR2: SGHNT and YYREEE (reference sequence).